This T cell receptor (beta chain) was sequenced for a study of post-analysis software for immune sequencing data. Study-wide background: Relapsing-remitting, secondary progressive and progressive-relapsing multiple sclerosis were all included among the disease courses. Study conclusions and caveats: F measure showed strong co-clustering of same-batch samples. People with multiple sclerosis had a significantly lower normalized Chao1 diversity than controls did. Roughly five TRBV segments were significantly more frequent in patients than in controls. TRBV5-6, TRBV5-1 and TRBV20-1 were among these segments.

Carried by the TCR beta cDNA libraries were unique molecular identifiers. Some 500,000 cDNA molecules were obtained from around 1 to 10 million T cells. TCRdb itself ran the PCR reads through MiXCR, one entry per CDR3 protein. This sample carries approximately 730,000 distinct CDR3 sequences, just over 45% of them seen once, and the ten largest clones take 4.9%. Remarks on this clonotype: Its matching antigen is unknown.

In germline, CDR1 is SEHNR, CDR2 FQNEAQ (reference sequence). The V gene end was trimmed by 8 bases and the J gene end by 7 bases; junction bases not matched to a gene: 20. This CDR3 is 16 amino acids long. The chain couples TRBV7-9 to TRBJ2-7, with 7 positions matching TRBD1. This clonotype originated in a girl aged 5-17 years with multiple sclerosis. Sequencing input: blood. CDR3 loop: CASLPPPGTASEEQYF. The CDR3 coding sequence is TGTGCCAGCCTACCTCCCCCCGGGACAGCCAGCGAGGAGCAGTACTTC.